Each of the 14 T cell receptor beta chains below was sequenced from the same sample in a study of early T cells in non-severe SARS-CoV-2 infection listed by TCRdb under 2021. Libraries were made using 5' RACE. Sequencing was performed on a NextSeq 500. In TCRdb, the public reads were trimmed at Q25 with fastp and aligned with MiXCR, with productive beta chains retained. Rows merge per CDR3 protein into single entries with the most common DNA and genes. The table for this sample lists more than 85,000 distinct CDR3 sequences; 10% to 15% of them were counted only once. Together, the top ten hold approximately 6.4% of the sample. Sequenced: whole blood. The receptors stem from an adult who was a healthcare worker with PCR-confirmed SARS-CoV-2 infection or an uninfected control (not recorded which).

The sample holds many counts of this clonotype. The chain recombines TRBV10-3 with TRBJ2-7; D possibly uses TRBD1 or TRBD2 (5 bases each). V was pared by 6 bases and J by 6 bases, with 24 bases between. Germline loops: CDR1 ENHRY, CDR2 SYGVKD. CDR3 length equals 16 residues. In DNA, the CDR3 is TGTGCCATCAGGAGAACGGGGCTAGTCGGTATCCGCGAGCAGTACTTC. Translated, it gives CAIRRTGLVGIREQYF.

In this sample, this clonotype turned up a few times. This sequence joins TRBV5-6 and TRBJ2-7; tentative D call: TRBD1 (6 bases). V was pared by 6 bases and J by 7 bases, with 23 bases between. Germline CDR1 reads SGHDT; CDR2 reads YYEEEE. The CDR3 totals 15 residues. CDR3 sequence reads: CASNSYRVPHGEQYF. As DNA, the CDR3 is TGTGCCAGCAACTCTTACAGGGTACCCCATGGGGAGCAGTACTTC.

This chain uses TRBV28 with TRBJ1-3; perhaps TRBD1 as D (5 bases). CDR1 and CDR2 from the germline V gene are MDHEN and SYDVKM. The germline V and J ends were trimmed by 6 bases and 4 bases, with 22 bases remaining between them. The CDR3 has 17 residues. This CDR3 reads CASRDRAGRYSGNTIYF. The CDR3 nucleotides are TGTGCCAGCAGGGATAGGGCAGGGAGGTATTCCGGAAACACCATATATTTT.

In this sample, this clonotype turned up many times. This chain uses TRBV6-1 with TRBJ1-5, with TRBD1 as a possible D gene (5 bases). CDR1 and CDR2 from the germline V gene are MNHNS and SASEGT. V shed 4 bases and J shed 0 bases, with 7 bases lying between them. The CDR3 consists of 14 residues. The CDR3 is CASSVQGSNQPQHF. CDR3 DNA sequence: TGTGCCAGCAGTGTCCAGGGTAGCAATCAGCCCCAGCATTTT.

The chain uses TRBV12-3 or TRBV12-4 and TRBJ2-7; 16 bases are a match to TRBD2. The V gene end was trimmed by 3 bases and the J gene end by 4 bases; junction bases not matched to a gene: 0. The CDR3 is made up of 15 amino acids. The CDR3 here is CASSLGLAGGYEQYF. CDR3 bases: TGTGCCAGCAGTTTGGGACTAGCGGGAGGGTACGAGCAGTACTTC.

V is TRBV7-8 and J is TRBJ2-1; TRBD2 matches 9 bases. Germline V gives CDR1 SGHVS, CDR2 FQNEAQ. Trimming took 8 bases from V and 15 from J; bases not matched to a gene: 23. The CDR3 has 16 residues. CDR3 sequence reads: CASRPPRGTSGLVSFF. DNA for the CDR3: TGTGCCAGCCGCCCCCCCCGCGGTACTAGCGGGTTGGTTTCGTTCTTC.

The chain is built from TRBV20-1 and TRBJ1-5; TRBD1 agrees at 9 bases. The CDR3 contains 14 residues. CDR1 DFQATT and CDR2 SNEGSKA come from the germline V gene (reference sequence). For the CDR3, the DNA is TGCAGCGCCCGTTGGGGGACAGGGAATCAGCCCCAGCATTTT. Its protein product is CSARWGTGNQPQHF.

This clonotype was found many times. The CDR3 nucleotides read TGTGCCAGTAGCCGAGGGGGCTACGTAGTTCAGCCCCAGCATTTT. Translation gives CASSRGGYVVQPQHF. The genes are TRBV19 and TRBJ1-5; 7 bases align to TRBD1. Unmatched junction bases numbered 11, after V lost 6 bases and J lost 6 bases. The CDR3 extends over 15 amino acids. The germline V gene has CDR1 LNHDA and CDR2 SQIVND (reference sequence). Based on the CDR3 plus reference TRBV19 and TRBJ1-5, the full variable domain is DGGITQSPKYLFRKEGQNVTLSCEQNLNHDAMYWYRQDPGQGLRLIYYSQIVNDFQKGDIAEGYSVSREKKESFPLTVTSAQKNPTAFYLCASSRGGYVVQPQHFGDGTRLSIL.

This clonotype was counted between two and nine times. Here the CDR3 reads CASSIMGDSDTQYF. In DNA form, the CDR3 reads TGTGCCAGTAGTATAATGGGGGACTCAGATACGCAGTATTTT. The chain is built from TRBV19 and TRBJ2-3; D possibly corresponds to TRBD2 (6 bases). Germline lookup yields CDR1 LNHDA and CDR2 SQIVND (reference sequence). CDR3 size: 14 residues. Trimming left V 2 bases short and J 4 bases short, with 10 bases between. Supplemented by reference TRBV19 and TRBJ2-3, the full variable domain reads DGGITQSPKYLFRKEGQNVTLSCEQNLNHDAMYWYRQDPGQGLRLIYYSQIVNDFQKGDIAEGYSVSREKKESFPLTVTSAQKNPTAFYLCASSIMGDSDTQYFGPGTRLTVL.

This clonotype was counted many times. V gene TRBV9 combines with J gene TRBJ2-3; D is undetermined. CDR1 is SGDLS, CDR2 YYNGEE, per germline. V lost 4 bases and J lost 1, with 13 bases in between. The CDR3 extends over 15 amino acids. The CDR3 loop reads CASSLSGPRTDTQYF. As DNA, the CDR3 is TGTGCCAGCAGCCTGTCCGGTCCCCGCACAGATACGCAGTATTTT.

The chain carries TRBV27 and TRBJ1-5; D not resolved. V was trimmed by 2 bases and J by 1 base, leaving 6 bases between them. In germline, CDR1 is MNHEY, CDR2 SMNVEV (reference sequence). The CDR3 extends over 14 amino acids. Written as DNA, the CDR3 is TGTGCCAGCAGTTTAGGGGAGAGCAATCAGCCCCAGCATTTT. This encodes CASSLGESNQPQHF.

In the case of this clonotype: The junction and the germline gene differ at one end; a read error may be behind it. J is TRBJ2-5 and V is TRBV28; D gene uncertain. CDR3 size: 16 residues. The germline V gene has CDR1 MDHEN and CDR2 SYDVKM. This CDR3 is CASRRLFTPSQETQYF. CDR3 DNA sequence: TGTGCCAGCAGGCGCCTGTTTACTCCCTCGCAAGAGACACAGTACTTC.

As to this clonotype: This clone may be a read error of a much larger clone one base away. V is TRBV10-2 and J is TRBJ2-4; TRBD2 aligns across 8 bases. The CDR3 covers 14 residues. The V gene's germline CDR1 is WSHSY and CDR2 SAAADI. V was clipped by 0 bases and J by 7 bases; unmatched bases: 2. CDR3 bases: TGCGCCAGCAGTGAGTCAGCGGGAGCCAACATTCAGTACTTC. Its protein product is CASSESAGANIQYF.

V usage is TRBV29-1 and J usage is TRBJ2-3, with D uncertain. This CDR3 is 11 amino acids long. V was shortened by 2 bases and J by 6 bases, with 6 bases between the two germline ends. From germline, CDR1 is SQVTM and CDR2 ANQGSEA. CDR3 in amino acids: CSVEIGDTQYF. The CDR3, as DNA: TGCAGCGTTGAAATCGGGGATACGCAGTATTTT.